A single T cell receptor (beta chain) is shown here with its context. CDR1 and CDR2 from the germline V gene are SGDLS and YYNGEE. This CDR3 has 16 residues. V shed 4 bases and J shed 2 bases, with 16 bases lying between them. The entry originates in a study of blood T cell repertoires in COVID-19. Produced via immunoSEQ multiplex PCR; TCRdb's table is partial and in-frame only. The sample lists a few hundred thousand clones, 85% to 90% seen once, with 1.2% in the top ten. The sample taken for sequencing was PBMCs or T cells enriched from blood (not recorded which). This chain joins TRBV9 and TRBJ1-3; D is ambiguous. The sequence was obtained from a woman under 30 who had recovered from COVID-19. As DNA, the CDR3 is TGTGCCAGCAGCCCAGTCCCACTAAAAGCTGGAAACACCATATATTTT. Its translation is CASSPVPLKAGNTIYF.